Listed here are 15 T cell receptor beta chains from one sample, sequenced in a study of identical twins. In TCRdb, the 5' RACE reads were re-called with MiXCR into one record per CDR3 protein. In the table there are a few hundred thousand distinct CDR3 sequences, 15% of which are singletons. The sample was also linked to a second study, of yellow fever vaccine responses in identical twins.

The source material was CD4+ T cells sorted from blood. The receptors originated from a woman aged 18 to 35 in good health.

V and J are TRBV3-1 and TRBJ2-4, with 9 bases that match TRBD2. There are 15 residues in the CDR3. J lost 2 bases, V lost 6 bases, and 5 bases had no gene match. Germline assignment: CDR1 LGHDT and CDR2 YNNKEL (reference sequence). CDR3 in DNA: TGTGCCAGCAGGTTTAGCGGGAGCTCCAAAAACATTCAGTACTTC. Its protein product is CASRFSGSSKNIQYF.

A few counts support this clonotype. V and J are TRBV20-1 and TRBJ2-4; D is undetermined. V lost 2 bases and J 1 base, leaving 9 bases between the germline ends. Germline V gives CDR1 DFQATT, CDR2 SNEGSKA (reference sequence). This CDR3 is 14 amino acids long. CDR3 region: CSARTMEAKNIQYF. CDR3 nucleotides: TGCAGTGCTAGAACCATGGAGGCCAAAAACATTCAGTACTTC.

This clonotype turned up a few times. The rearrangement links TRBV10-3 to TRBJ2-7; 12 positions match TRBD2. CDR1 and CDR2 from the germline V gene are ENHRY and SYGVKD. CDR3 length: 16 amino acids. V gave up 6 bases and J gave up 2 bases; unmatched junction bases: 8. The CDR3 sequence: CAISPGTSGPTYEQYF. The CDR3 DNA reads as TGTGCCATCAGCCCCGGGACTAGCGGGCCGACCTACGAGCAGTACTTC.

J is TRBJ2-3 and V is TRBV10-3; tentative D call: TRBD2 (7 bases). The germline V gene has CDR1 ENHRY and CDR2 SYGVKD. Trimming shortened V by 2 bases and J by 1 base, and 13 bases separated the two germline ends. This CDR3 is 16 amino acids long. CDR3 region: CAISERGAVGTDTQYF. DNA of the CDR3: TGTGCCATCAGTGAGCGGGGGGCAGTCGGCACAGATACGCAGTATTTT.

This clonotype has just a few counts. The chain's CDR3 is CASSESHRRPPGEPQHF. Here the CDR3 DNA reads TGCGCCAGCAGTGAGTCGCACAGGCGGCCTCCGGGAGAGCCCCAGCATTTT. The genes are TRBV10-1 and TRBJ1-5; perhaps TRBD1 as D (5 bases). The CDR3 sequence is 17 residues long. The V end was cut by 0 bases, the J end by 8 bases, with 20 bases between. Looked up from germline, CDR1 is WNHNN and CDR2 is SYGVQD (reference sequence).

The chain recombines TRBV20-1 with TRBJ2-5; the match to TRBD2 covers 11 bases. The CDR3 length is 14 residues. Germline CDR1 reads DFQATT; CDR2 reads SNEGSKA (reference sequence). Trimming removed 5 bases from V and 2 bases from J; junction bases left unmatched: 4. The CDR3 spells CSAYTSGRQETQYF. CDR3 nucleotides: TGCAGTGCTTACACTAGCGGGAGACAAGAGACCCAGTACTTC.

This clonotype turned up a few times. This chain links TRBV2 with TRBJ1-1; tentative D call: TRBD1 (6 bases). The V gene lost 6 bases and the J gene lost 2 bases, with 13 bases spanning the gap. The germline gives CDR1 SNHLY, CDR2 FYNNEI. This CDR3 region has 14 residues. CDR3 residues: CASRTGHGNTEAFF. As DNA, the CDR3 is TGTGCCAGCAGAACGGGACACGGAAACACTGAAGCTTTCTTT.

This clonotype showed up many times. The chain has TRBV12-3 or TRBV12-4 and TRBJ2-3; weak D call: TRBD1 (7 bases). This CDR3 has 17 amino acids. With 6 bases removed from V and 0 bases from J, the gap between germline ends came to 19 bases. CDR3 region: CASSPLVTGTSTDTQYF. The CDR3 DNA reads TGTGCCAGCAGCCCCCTTGTGACAGGGACTAGCACAGATACGCAGTATTTT.

This chain joins TRBV21-1 and TRBJ2-3; TRBD2, the table's D call, was not compared with the DNA. TRBV21-1 is a known pseudogene. The CDR3 has 17 residues. The CDR3 nucleotides are TGTGCCAGCAGCAAAAAGGAAACTAGCGGGTGGACAGATACGCAGTATTTT. Protein product: CASSKKETSGWTDTQYF.

At least ten counts were recorded for this clonotype. J is TRBJ2-1 and V is TRBV29-1; 8 bases align to TRBD1. J lost 6 bases, V lost 6 bases, and 10 bases had no gene match. Looked up from germline, CDR1 is SQVTM and CDR2 is ANQGSEA. The CDR3 spans 14 residues. This CDR3 reads CSVADRGWSNEQFF. In DNA, the CDR3 is TGCAGCGTAGCAGACAGGGGATGGTCCAATGAGCAGTTCTTC.

V usage is TRBV10-3 and J usage is TRBJ2-1; 7 bases align to TRBD2. V dropped 9 bases and J dropped 9; count of bases not matched to a gene: 11. This CDR3 is built from 13 residues. Germline V lookup: CDR1 ENHRY, CDR2 SYGVKD. CDR3 sequence (DNA): TGTGCCATTGAAGCGGGATTCGACAGTGAGCAGTTCTTC. It translates to CAIEAGFDSEQFF.

This clonotype was detected many times. V usage is TRBV29-1 and J usage is TRBJ1-3; D remains unclear. Germline CDR1 is SQVTM and CDR2 is ANQGSEA. V lost 3 bases to trimming and J lost 2 bases, with 11 bases between them. The CDR3 is 14 amino acids. CDR3: CSVDGGETGNTIYF. CDR3 nucleotide sequence: TGCAGCGTTGATGGTGGAGAAACTGGAAACACCATATATTTT.

The chain carries TRBV29-1 and TRBJ2-1; D perhaps matches TRBD2 (5 bases). Trimming cost V 7 bases and J 0 bases, with 25 bases left between them. The length of the CDR3 is 18 residues. Germline V gene sequence: CDR1 SQVTM, CDR2 ANQGSEA. The CDR3 is CSALIGKTQVSSYNEQFF. The CDR3 coding sequence is TGCAGCGCTCTGATCGGGAAGACCCAGGTGAGCTCCTACAATGAGCAGTTCTTC.

This chain links TRBV6-1 with TRBJ2-7; perhaps D is TRBD1 or TRBD2 (5 bases each). The CDR3 is made up of 15 amino acids. Germline V lookup: CDR1 MNHNS, CDR2 SASEGT. Trimming pared 1 base from V and 2 bases from J, leaving 12 bases between. The CDR3 region is CASSEEGQGPYEQYV. The DNA of the CDR3 is TGTGCCAGCAGTGAAGAGGGGCAGGGACCCTACGAGCAGTACGTC.

The J gene is TRBJ2-6, the V gene TRBV20-1, with 8 bases identical to TRBD1. V lost 1 base and J lost 0; bases outside the gene matches: 14. CDR1 DFQATT and CDR2 SNEGSKA come from the germline V gene (reference sequence). The CDR3 extends over 20 amino acids. In nucleotides, the CDR3 is TGCAGTGCTAGAGCCCCCCCCGGGACAGGCGAGAGCTCTGGGGCCAACGTCCTGACTTTC. Translating gives CSARAPPGTGESSGANVLTF.